The clone carrying this T cell receptor beta chain was picked up one time. The sample comes from a study of OX40 agonist ivuxolimab in advanced cancers. For the study at large: The treatment was a fully human IgG2 OX40 agonist, ivuxolimab. Ivuxolimab was administered intravenously to patients at 0.01 to 10 mg/kg every 2 weeks.

Germline V lookup: CDR1 MNHNS, CDR2 SASEGT. CDR3 length: 13 amino acids. Trimming left V 2 bases short and J 4 bases short, with 9 bases between. Libraries were prepared by immunoSEQ multiplex PCR; TCRdb keeps only in-frame clonotypes and omits some of them. The data show tens of thousands of clones, approximately 90% seen once. The receptor was derived from an adult with an advanced solid tumor such as melanoma, head and neck, liver or kidney cancer. This sample comprised CD4+ or CD8+ T cells sorted from blood, obtained in a trial of the OX40 agonist ivuxolimab. This sequence joins TRBV6-1 and TRBJ2-7, with no clear D. For the CDR3, the DNA is TGTGCCAGCAGTGAAAACGGCTGGTACGAGCAGTACTTC. As protein: CASSENGWYEQYF.